Detailed here is one TCR beta chain. What it binds is unknown. TCRdb reprocessed the 5' RACE reads via MiXCR and lists one record per CDR3 protein. Of around 150,000 distinct CDR3 sequences listed, approximately 16% were seen once; the top ten hold over 7%. The sample is drawn from a study of CD8 T cells in ankylosing spondylitis. Study results and caveats: In ankylosing spondylitis blood, a motif of about eight highly homologous TCR beta variants appeared characteristic.

Sequenced: blood, either unsorted or a sorted T cell fraction (not recorded which). The receptor comes from a male donor with ankylosing spondylitis or in good health (not recorded which).

The CDR3 coding sequence is TGCGCCAGCAGCCAAATCGACCCGATTATCAATGAGCAGTTCTTC. Protein product: CASSQIDPIINEQFF. The chain joins TRBV5-1 to TRBJ2-1, with D unclear. CDR1 and CDR2 from the germline V gene are SGHRS and YFSETQ. Trimming cost V 4 bases and J 6 bases, with 17 bases left between them. The CDR3 loop spans 15 amino acids.